One sample yielded the 32 T cell receptor beta chains listed below, sequenced in a study of shared clonotypes between healthy human individuals. Sequencing was performed with immunoSEQ multiplex PCR; in TCRdb, only in-frame clones are kept and a portion is missing. Found here are hundreds of thousands of clones, around three quarters of them singletons; the top ten hold around 1.8%. Specimen: memory CD4+ T cells sorted from blood. Noted subset: CD45RA-negative fraction. The receptors were sampled from a woman in her twenties or thirties in good health.

J is TRBJ1-1 and V is TRBV5-4, with TRBD1 matching 10 bases. This CDR3 comprises 15 residues. Looked up from germline, CDR1 is SGHNT and CDR2 is YYREEE (reference sequence). The ends lost 4 bases at V and 2 bases at J; junction bases unmatched: 5. The CDR3 sequence is CASSEDRGPNTEAFF. DNA of the CDR3: TGTGCCAGCAGCGAAGACAGGGGGCCAAACACTGAAGCTTTCTTT.

The chain recombines TRBV19 with TRBJ1-4, with a tentative D call TRBD1 (5 bases). Per germline, CDR1 LNHDA and CDR2 SQIVND (reference sequence). The CDR3 is 14 amino acids. V lost 8 bases, J lost 0 bases, and 10 bases lay in between. DNA for the CDR3: TGTGCCAGTTCCAGGGTGACAACTAATGAAAAACTGTTTTTT. Protein sequence: CASSRVTTNEKLFF.

In its sample, this clone was seen a few times. The rearrangement uses TRBV11-2 and TRBJ2-3; D unresolved. The CDR3 runs to 15 residues. Germline CDR1 is SGHAT and CDR2 is FQNNGV. Trimming pared 4 bases from V and 2 bases from J, leaving 13 bases between. CDR3 coding DNA: TGTGCCAGCAGCTCGAAGGCCCCCACCACAGATACGCAGTATTTT. Translating it yields CASSSKAPTTDTQYF. Together with reference TRBV11-2 and TRBJ2-3, the CDR3 gives the full variable domain: EAGVAQSPRYKIIEKRQSVAFWCNPISGHATLYWYQQILGQGPKLLIQFQNNGVVDDSQLPKDRFSAERLKGVDSTLKIQPAKLEDSAVYLCASSSKAPTTDTQYFGPGTRLTVL.

The table lists this clone with many counts. The chain recombines TRBV28 with TRBJ2-4, with 9 bases identical to TRBD2. The CDR3 totals 17 residues. The germline V gene has CDR1 MDHEN and CDR2 SYDVKM. V trimming: 10 bases; J trimming: 1 base; junction bases outside the gene matches: 14. DNA for the CDR3: TGTGCCATCAGGGCGTGGGGAAGCGGGAGGGCCAAAAACATTCAGTACTTC. It specifies CAIRAWGSGRAKNIQYF.

Note on this clone: Other DNA sequences within the sample encode an identical CDR3. V gene TRBV28 combines with J gene TRBJ2-7; 9 bases match TRBD2. Germline CDR1 is MDHEN and CDR2 is SYDVKM. With 3 bases clipped from V and 0 bases from J, the junction kept 3 bases outside the gene matches. CDR3 length: 15 amino acids. In DNA, the CDR3 is TGTGCCAGCAGTTTTAGCGGGGGTAGCTCCTACGAGCAGTACTTC. As protein: CASSFSGGSSYEQYF.

This chain joins TRBV6-6 and TRBJ1-1; D not certain. Trimming removed 6 bases at V and 4 bases at J, with 6 bases between. Germline-derived CDR1 and CDR2 are MNHNY and SVGAGI (reference sequence). CDR3 length: 11 amino acids. The CDR3 here is CASRDATEAFF. CDR3 nucleotide sequence: TGTGCCAGCAGAGACGCCACTGAAGCTTTCTTT.

Comment on this clone: A much larger clone is a single base away; this may be a read error. The identical CDR3 is also encoded by other nucleotide sequences in the sample. The V call is TRBV25-1, the J call TRBJ2-1; 9 bases are a match to TRBD2. Germline V CDR1 and CDR2: MGHDK, SYGVNS. V shed 3 bases and J 0 bases; nucleotides not matched to a gene: 0. The CDR3 runs 15 residues. Written as DNA, the CDR3 is TGTGCCAGCAGTGATAGCGGGAGCTCCTACAATGAGCAGTTCTTC. This gives the protein CASSDSGSSYNEQFF.

With respect to this clone: Other DNA sequences from this sample encode an identical CDR3 as well. The V and J genes are TRBV18 and TRBJ2-1, with TRBD2 matching over 11 bases. The CDR3 contains 17 residues. The ends lost 6 bases at V and 4 bases at J; junction bases unmatched: 11. Germline V gene data show CDR1 as KGHSH and CDR2 as LQKENI. CDR3 nucleotide sequence: TGTGCCAGCTCCCCTATACTTTTAGCGGGAGGGTACAATGAGCAGTTCTTC. Its protein product is CASSPILLAGGYNEQFF.

This chain links TRBV11-2 with TRBJ2-7; maybe TRBD1 (6 bases). The CDR3 consists of 14 residues. Trimming removed 1 base from V and 2 bases from J, with 9 bases in between. Germline V lookup: CDR1 SGHAT, CDR2 FQNNGV. The CDR3 nucleotides read TGTGCCAGCAGCTTAGGCCGGACAGCCTACGAGCAGTACTTC. Protein sequence: CASSLGRTAYEQYF. Based on the CDR3 plus reference TRBV11-2 and TRBJ2-7, the full variable domain is EAGVAQSPRYKIIEKRQSVAFWCNPISGHATLYWYQQILGQGPKLLIQFQNNGVVDDSQLPKDRFSAERLKGVDSTLKIQPAKLEDSAVYLCASSLGRTAYEQYFGPGTRLTVT.

The V call is TRBV7-9, the J call TRBJ1-2; 8 nucleotides line up with TRBD1. Trimming at V came to 6 bases and at J to 8 bases, leaving 8 bases not matched to a gene. Germline CDR1 and CDR2: SEHNR and FQNEAQ (reference sequence). The CDR3 runs to 13 residues. The CDR3 sequence is CASSGQGQGGYTF. The CDR3 bases are TGTGCCAGCAGTGGACAGGGTCAGGGAGGCTACACCTTC.

V usage is TRBV27 and J usage is TRBJ1-1, with D hard to call. CDR3 size: 15 residues. Trimming removed 6 bases from V and 5 bases from J, with 19 bases in between. Germline V gene lookup returns CDR1 MNHEY and CDR2 SMNVEV (reference sequence). The CDR3 nucleotides read TGTGCCAGCAGGGCAACTCTCCAACTATCTACTGAAGCTTTCTTT. It translates to CASRATLQLSTEAFF.

V gene TRBV11-1 combines with J gene TRBJ1-5; a weak D match, TRBD1 (6 bases). CDR3 size: 16 residues. The V and J ends lost 5 bases and 5 bases respectively, with 19 bases between them. Looked up from germline, CDR1 is SGHAT and CDR2 is FQDESV (reference sequence). The CDR3: CASSTRTVRADQPQHF. The CDR3 nucleotides read TGTGCCAGCAGCACAAGGACAGTTCGGGCCGATCAGCCCCAGCATTTT.

The V call is TRBV9, the J call TRBJ2-1; 9 nucleotides match TRBD2. The CDR3 runs to 18 residues. V lost 0 bases to trimming and J lost 4 bases; unmatched junction nucleotides: 11. Germline loops: CDR1 SGDLS, CDR2 YYNGEE. The chain's CDR3 is CASSVVGRLAERYNEQFF. The CDR3 DNA is TGTGCCAGCAGCGTAGTAGGGCGACTAGCGGAACGATACAATGAGCAGTTCTTC.

In nucleotides, the CDR3 is TGTGCCAGCAGCCGGACGGATGGAAACACCATATATTTT. Its translation is CASSRTDGNTIYF. The rearrangement joins TRBV5-4 to TRBJ1-3; D ambiguous. This CDR3 has 13 residues. V shed 4 bases and J shed 3 bases, with 8 bases lying between them. In germline, CDR1 is SGHNT, CDR2 YYREEE (reference sequence).

This clone was seen a few times. The chain couples TRBV14 to TRBJ2-5; 9 positions match TRBD1. V lost 0 bases to trimming and J lost 4 bases; unmatched junction nucleotides: 12. The germline V gene encodes CDR1 SGHDN and CDR2 FVKESK. The CDR3 contains 18 residues. The CDR3 coding sequence is TGTGCCAGCAGCCAAGACACTAATCCGGGACAGGGTGGAGAGACCCAGTACTTC. It codes for CASSQDTNPGQGGETQYF.

The chain is built from TRBV10-2 and TRBJ2-7, with a weak D call TRBD2 (7 bases). Germline loops: CDR1 WSHSY, CDR2 SAAADI. The CDR3 has 14 residues. V lost 0 bases to trimming and J lost 5 bases, with 11 bases between them. The CDR3 loop reads CASSESGGLDEQYF. The CDR3 nucleotides read TGCGCCAGCAGTGAGTCGGGGGGGCTCGACGAGCAGTACTTC.

The chain couples TRBV5-1 to TRBJ2-2; no firm D call. The CDR3 loop spans 14 amino acids. V lost 4 bases and J 3 bases, leaving 10 bases between the germline ends. Germline lookup yields CDR1 SGHRS and CDR2 YFSETQ. CDR3 DNA sequence: TGCGCCAGCAGCATCTCAAGATACACCGGGGAGCTGTTTTTT. This gives the protein CASSISRYTGELFF.

The V gene is TRBV19, the J gene TRBJ2-7; a weak D match, TRBD2 (6 bases). The CDR3 runs to 14 residues. Trimming took 6 bases from V and 2 from J, leaving 14 bases between them. CDR1 is LNHDA and CDR2 is SQIVND in the germline V gene (reference sequence). The CDR3 is CASSPAGGPYEQYF. The CDR3 DNA is TGTGCCAGTAGCCCCGCCGGGGGTCCCTACGAGCAGTACTTC.

The rearrangement uses TRBV21-1 and TRBJ2-7. TRBV21-1 is an annotated pseudogene. The CDR3 contains 14 residues. CDR3 DNA: TGTGCCAGCAGCCTGGGGGGCAGGGCCTACGAGCAGTACTTC. Its protein is CASSLGGRAYEQYF.

The chain recombines TRBV28 with TRBJ1-2; TRBD1 agrees at 8 bases. The length of the CDR3 is 13 residues. The V gene end was trimmed by 10 bases and the J gene end by 5 bases; junction bases not matched to a gene: 9. The germline V gene has CDR1 MDHEN and CDR2 SYDVKM. CDR3 in amino acids: CAITGGQDYGYTF. As DNA, the CDR3 is TGTGCCATCACAGGGGGACAGGATTATGGCTACACCTTC.

The chain combines TRBV5-1 with TRBJ1-5; D gene uncertain. The V gene's germline CDR1 is SGHRS and CDR2 YFSETQ. The CDR3 contains 15 residues. The V and J ends lost 0 bases and 1 base respectively, with 8 bases between them. The CDR3 spells CASSLGGNSNQPQHF. The DNA of the CDR3 is TGCGCCAGCAGCTTGGGCGGGAACAGCAATCAGCCCCAGCATTTT.

J is TRBJ2-7 and V is TRBV6-1; D remains ambiguous. The CDR3 runs 14 residues. Deletions cut 0 bases from V and 3 bases from J, with 9 bases between. Germline V gives CDR1 MNHNS, CDR2 SASEGT. The CDR3 DNA reads as TGTGCCAGCAGTGAAGCGGGCGGATACTACGAGCAGTACTTC. Its protein is CASSEAGGYYEQYF.

Here the CDR3 DNA reads TGTGCCAGCAGTTTCGGTGGCACTGAAGCTTTCTTT. It specifies CASSFGGTEAFF. The chain carries TRBV28 and TRBJ1-1; D is ambiguous. The V and J ends lost 3 bases and 4 bases respectively, with 6 bases between them. The CDR3 totals 12 residues. CDR1 is MDHEN and CDR2 is SYDVKM in the germline V gene. Variable domain in full (rest from reference TRBV28 and TRBJ1-1): DVKVTQSSRYLVKRTGEKVFLECVQDMDHENMFWYRQDPGLGLRLIYFSYDVKMKEKGDIPEGYSVSREKKERFSLILESASTNQTSMYLCASSFGGTEAFFGQGTRLTVV.

This clone was seen a few times. V is TRBV5-1 and J is TRBJ2-7, with D unresolved. The CDR3 has 17 residues. V gave up 0 bases and J gave up 0 bases, with 16 bases separating them. In germline, CDR1 is SGHRS, CDR2 YFSETQ. This CDR3 reads CASSLASVGQDSYEQYF. DNA of the CDR3: TGCGCCAGCAGCTTGGCGTCGGTCGGGCAGGACTCCTACGAGCAGTACTTC.

This clone was seen only a few times. Within the sample, other DNA sequences also encode this same CDR3. The rearrangement uses TRBV5-1 and TRBJ2-2; 8 bases are a match to TRBD1. With V trimmed by 0 bases and J by 0 bases, 4 bases remained unmatched. The CDR3 is made up of 17 amino acids. Germline lookup yields CDR1 SGHRS and CDR2 YFSETQ. The CDR3 reads CASSLVGTGTNTGELFF. The CDR3 region has the DNA TGCGCCAGCAGCTTGGTGGGGACAGGCACGAACACCGGGGAGCTGTTTTTT.

V and J are TRBV27 and TRBJ2-1, with TRBD1 identical over 9 bases. The CDR3 covers 15 residues. CDR1 MNHEY and CDR2 SMNVEV come from the germline V gene (reference sequence). The V segment lost 8 bases and the J segment 1 base; nucleotides outside the gene matches: 6. CDR3 nucleotide sequence: TGTGCCAGCCGGTGGGGGACAGGGTCCTACAATGAGCAGTTCTTC. Translated: CASRWGTGSYNEQFF.

The CDR3 DNA is TGTGCCAGTAGTATCGCGAGCGGGATTGGCCACGAGCAGTACTTC. It translates to CASSIASGIGHEQYF. V and J are TRBV19 and TRBJ2-7, with TRBD2 matching over 7 bases. The J segment lost 5 bases and the V segment lost 3 bases, leaving 10 bases of the junction unmatched. The length of the CDR3 is 15 residues. Germline V lookup: CDR1 LNHDA, CDR2 SQIVND (reference sequence).

The chain couples TRBV19 to TRBJ2-1, with 8 bases fitting TRBD2. The V gene's germline CDR1 is LNHDA and CDR2 SQIVND (reference sequence). This CDR3 contains 15 residues. The V segment lost 8 bases and the J segment 7 bases; nucleotides outside the gene matches: 13. CDR3 nucleotides: TGTGCCAGTCGGGTGGTCTTAGCGGGGATTAATGAGCAGTTCTTC. As protein: CASRVVLAGINEQFF.

A few counts support this clone. The V gene is TRBV5-1, the J gene TRBJ1-1, with a possible D match to TRBD1 (5 bases). Looked up from germline, CDR1 is SGHRS and CDR2 is YFSETQ. V gave up 1 base and J gave up 0 bases, with 16 bases separating them. There are 17 residues in the CDR3. DNA of the CDR3: TGCGCCAGCAGCTTGAATCTCGGGGGATTCCTGAACACTGAAGCTTTCTTT. Its protein product is CASSLNLGGFLNTEAFF. The full variable domain, completed using reference TRBV5-1 and TRBJ1-1, is KAGVTQTPRYLIKTRGQQVTLSCSPISGHRSVSWYQQTPGQGLQFLFEYFSETQRNKGNFPGRFSGRQFSNSRSEMNVSTLELGDSALYLCASSLNLGGFLNTEAFFGQGTRLTVV.

The chain has TRBV7-8 and TRBJ2-3, with a weak D call TRBD2 (6 bases). Germline V gene data show CDR1 as SGHVS and CDR2 as FQNEAQ. Trimming took 1 base from V and 4 from J, leaving 15 bases between them. The CDR3 totals 16 residues. The CDR3 sequence is CASSLDWLANADTQYF. CDR3 sequence (DNA): TGTGCCAGCAGCTTAGATTGGCTAGCGAACGCAGATACGCAGTATTTT.

The chain has TRBV19 and TRBJ1-5; no clear D. This CDR3 has 13 residues. V lost 9 bases to trimming and J lost 7 bases, with 16 bases between them. Germline lookup yields CDR1 LNHDA and CDR2 SQIVND (reference sequence). The CDR3 sequence is CASQSNSDQPQHF. CDR3 DNA sequence: TGTGCCAGCCAATCGAACAGCGACCAGCCCCAGCATTTT.

Sample share makes this clone medium-sized (0.01 to 0.1%). V gene TRBV7-2 combines with J gene TRBJ1-5; 7 bases match TRBD1. The germline V gene encodes CDR1 SGHTA and CDR2 FQGNSA. This CDR3 contains 16 residues. Trimming removed 2 bases from V and 1 base from J; junction bases left unmatched: 5. This chain's CDR3 is CASSLYRGRSNQPQHF. The CDR3 DNA reads TGTGCCAGCAGCTTATACAGGGGAAGGAGCAATCAGCCCCAGCATTTT.